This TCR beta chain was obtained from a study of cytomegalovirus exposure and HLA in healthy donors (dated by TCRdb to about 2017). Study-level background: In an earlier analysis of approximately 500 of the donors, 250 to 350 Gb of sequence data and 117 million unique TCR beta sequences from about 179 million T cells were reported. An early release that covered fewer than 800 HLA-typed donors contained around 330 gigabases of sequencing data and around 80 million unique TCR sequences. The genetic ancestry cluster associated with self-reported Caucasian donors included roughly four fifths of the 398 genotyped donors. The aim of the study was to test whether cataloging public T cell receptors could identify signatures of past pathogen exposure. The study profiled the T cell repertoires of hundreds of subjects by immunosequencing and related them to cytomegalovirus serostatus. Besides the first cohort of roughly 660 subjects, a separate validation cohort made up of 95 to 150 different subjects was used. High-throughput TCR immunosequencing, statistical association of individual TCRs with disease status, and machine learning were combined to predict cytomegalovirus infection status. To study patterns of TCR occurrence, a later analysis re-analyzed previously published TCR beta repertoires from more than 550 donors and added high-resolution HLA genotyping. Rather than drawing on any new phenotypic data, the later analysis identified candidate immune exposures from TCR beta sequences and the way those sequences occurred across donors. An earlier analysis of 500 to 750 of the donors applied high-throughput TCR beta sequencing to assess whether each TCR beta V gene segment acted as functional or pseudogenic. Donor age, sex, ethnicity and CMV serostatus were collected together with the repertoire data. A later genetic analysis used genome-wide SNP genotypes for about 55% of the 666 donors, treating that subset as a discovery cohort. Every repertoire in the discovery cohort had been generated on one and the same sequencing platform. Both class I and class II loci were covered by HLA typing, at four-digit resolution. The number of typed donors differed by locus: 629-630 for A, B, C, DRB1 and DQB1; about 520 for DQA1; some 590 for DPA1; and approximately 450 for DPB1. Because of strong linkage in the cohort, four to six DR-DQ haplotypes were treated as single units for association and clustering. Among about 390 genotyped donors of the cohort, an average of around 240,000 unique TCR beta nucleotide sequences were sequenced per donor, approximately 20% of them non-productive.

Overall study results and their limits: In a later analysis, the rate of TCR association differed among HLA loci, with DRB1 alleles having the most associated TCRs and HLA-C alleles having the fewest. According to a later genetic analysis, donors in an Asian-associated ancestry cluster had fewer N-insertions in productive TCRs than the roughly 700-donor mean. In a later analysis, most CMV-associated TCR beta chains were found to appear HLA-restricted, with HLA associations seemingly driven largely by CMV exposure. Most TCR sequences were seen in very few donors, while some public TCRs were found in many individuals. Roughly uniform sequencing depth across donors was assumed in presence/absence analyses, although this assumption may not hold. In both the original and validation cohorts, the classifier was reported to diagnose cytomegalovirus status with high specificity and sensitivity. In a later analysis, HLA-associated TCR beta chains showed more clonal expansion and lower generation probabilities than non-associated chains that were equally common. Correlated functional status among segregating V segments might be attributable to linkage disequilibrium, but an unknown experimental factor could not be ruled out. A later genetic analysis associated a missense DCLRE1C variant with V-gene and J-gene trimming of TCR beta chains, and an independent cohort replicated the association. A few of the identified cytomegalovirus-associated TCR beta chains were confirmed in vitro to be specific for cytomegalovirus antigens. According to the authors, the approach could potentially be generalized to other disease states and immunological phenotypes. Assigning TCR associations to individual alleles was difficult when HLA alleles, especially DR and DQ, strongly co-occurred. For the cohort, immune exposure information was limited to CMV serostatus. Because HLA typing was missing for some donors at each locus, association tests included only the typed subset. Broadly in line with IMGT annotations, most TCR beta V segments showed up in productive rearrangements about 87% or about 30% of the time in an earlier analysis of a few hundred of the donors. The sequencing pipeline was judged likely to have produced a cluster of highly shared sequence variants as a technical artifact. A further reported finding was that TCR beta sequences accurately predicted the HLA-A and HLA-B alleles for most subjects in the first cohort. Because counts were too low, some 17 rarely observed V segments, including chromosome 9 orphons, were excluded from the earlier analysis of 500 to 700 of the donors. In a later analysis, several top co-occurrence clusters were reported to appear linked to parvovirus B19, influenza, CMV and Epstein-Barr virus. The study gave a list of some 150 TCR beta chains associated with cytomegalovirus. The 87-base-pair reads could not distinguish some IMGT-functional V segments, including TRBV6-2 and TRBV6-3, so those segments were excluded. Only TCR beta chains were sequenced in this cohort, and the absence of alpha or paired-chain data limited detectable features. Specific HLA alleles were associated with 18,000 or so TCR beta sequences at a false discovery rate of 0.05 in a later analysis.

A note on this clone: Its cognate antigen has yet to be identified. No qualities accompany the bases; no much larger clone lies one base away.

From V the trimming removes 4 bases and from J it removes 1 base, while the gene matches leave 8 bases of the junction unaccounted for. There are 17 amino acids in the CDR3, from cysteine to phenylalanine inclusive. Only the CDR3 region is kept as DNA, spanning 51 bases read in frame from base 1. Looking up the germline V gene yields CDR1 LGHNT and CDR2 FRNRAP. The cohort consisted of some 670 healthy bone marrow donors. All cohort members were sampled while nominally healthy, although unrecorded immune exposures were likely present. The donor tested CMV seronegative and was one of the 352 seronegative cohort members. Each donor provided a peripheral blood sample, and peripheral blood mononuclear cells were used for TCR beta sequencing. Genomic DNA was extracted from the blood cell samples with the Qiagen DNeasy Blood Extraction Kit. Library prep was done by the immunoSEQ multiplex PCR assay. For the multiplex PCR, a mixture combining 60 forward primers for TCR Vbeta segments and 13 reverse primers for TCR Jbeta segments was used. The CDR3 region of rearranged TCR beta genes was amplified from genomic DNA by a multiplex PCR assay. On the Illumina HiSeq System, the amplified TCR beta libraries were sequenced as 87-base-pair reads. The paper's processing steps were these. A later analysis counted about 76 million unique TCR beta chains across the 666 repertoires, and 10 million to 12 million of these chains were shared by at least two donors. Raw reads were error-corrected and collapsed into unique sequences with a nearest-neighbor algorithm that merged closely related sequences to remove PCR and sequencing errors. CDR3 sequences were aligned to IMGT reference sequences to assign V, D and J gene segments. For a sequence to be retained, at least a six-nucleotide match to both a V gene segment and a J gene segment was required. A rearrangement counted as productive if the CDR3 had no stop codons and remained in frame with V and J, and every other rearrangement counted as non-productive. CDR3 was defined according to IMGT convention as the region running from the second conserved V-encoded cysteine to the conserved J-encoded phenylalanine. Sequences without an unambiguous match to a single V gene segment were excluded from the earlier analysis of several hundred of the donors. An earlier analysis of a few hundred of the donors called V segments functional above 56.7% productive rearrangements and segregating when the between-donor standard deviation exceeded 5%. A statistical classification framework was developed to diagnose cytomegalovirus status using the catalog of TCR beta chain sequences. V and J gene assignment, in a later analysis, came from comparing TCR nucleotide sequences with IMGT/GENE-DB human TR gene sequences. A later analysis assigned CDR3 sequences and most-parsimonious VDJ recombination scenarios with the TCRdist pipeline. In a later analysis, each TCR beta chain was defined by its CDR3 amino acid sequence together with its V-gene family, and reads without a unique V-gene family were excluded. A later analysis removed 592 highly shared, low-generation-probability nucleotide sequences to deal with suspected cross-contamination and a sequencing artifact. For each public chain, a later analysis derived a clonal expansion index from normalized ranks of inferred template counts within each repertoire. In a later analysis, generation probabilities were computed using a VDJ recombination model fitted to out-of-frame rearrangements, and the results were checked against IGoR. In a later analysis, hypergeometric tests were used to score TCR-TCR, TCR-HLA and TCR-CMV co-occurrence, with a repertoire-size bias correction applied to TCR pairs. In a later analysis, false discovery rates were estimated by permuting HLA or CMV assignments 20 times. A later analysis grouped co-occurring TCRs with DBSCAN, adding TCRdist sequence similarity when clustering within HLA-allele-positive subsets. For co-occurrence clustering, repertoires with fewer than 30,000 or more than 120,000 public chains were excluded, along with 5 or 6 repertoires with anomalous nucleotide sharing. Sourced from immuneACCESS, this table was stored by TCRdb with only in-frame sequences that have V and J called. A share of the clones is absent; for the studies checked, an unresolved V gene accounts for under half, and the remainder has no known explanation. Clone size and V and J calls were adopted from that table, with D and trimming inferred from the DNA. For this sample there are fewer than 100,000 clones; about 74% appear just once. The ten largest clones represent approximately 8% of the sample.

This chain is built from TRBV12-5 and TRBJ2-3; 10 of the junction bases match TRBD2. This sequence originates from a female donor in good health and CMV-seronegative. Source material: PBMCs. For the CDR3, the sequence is CASGSTSGTSGTDTQYF. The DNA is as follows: TGTGCTAGTGGTTCTACATCCGGGACTAGCGGCACAGATACGCAGTATTTT.